Sequencing of this T cell receptor (beta chain) was carried out in a study of shared clonotypes between healthy human individuals. As for this clone: The target antigen is unknown.

Germline V CDR1 and CDR2: ENHRY, SYGVKD. CDR3 size: 16 residues. J was trimmed by 3 bases and V by 5 bases; bases with no gene match: 8. Study-wide findings and caveats: Naive subsets typically showed greater estimated richness than memory subsets. Clonotypes shared by all four sorted-subset donors had higher generation probabilities than non-shared clonotypes.

All donors qualified as healthy HIV-negative adults and had experienced no recent acute infections or vaccinations. Sequencing was performed with immunoSEQ multiplex PCR; in TCRdb, only in-frame clones are kept and a portion is missing. The repertoire holds about 380,000 clones, with around 96% as singletons. This sequence originates from a man aged 25-40 years in good health. The sequenced sample consisted of memory CD8+ T cells sorted from blood. Subset: CD45RO+ cells pooled with CCR7-negative TemRA cells. The V call is TRBV10-3, the J call TRBJ2-5; 11 bases align to TRBD2. The CDR3 sequence is CAISNAGTSGEETQYF. The CDR3 DNA sequence: TGTGCCATCAGTAATGCCGGGACTAGCGGAGAAGAGACCCAGTACTTC.